A selection of T cell receptor beta chains follows, all from one sample in a study of T cell responses to AZD1222 COVID-19 vaccine. Sequencing used immunoSEQ multiplex PCR; TCRdb keeps in-frame clones, though not all of them. The sample lists more than 95,000 clones, approximately 82% occurring once. Sample: peripheral blood, taken 28 days after the second AZD1222 dose. The receptors shown here come from an adult who received the AZD1222 COVID-19 vaccine. CDR3s include the opening cysteine and the closing phenylalanine or tryptophan. D genes are given only for firm matches. Clone sizes are given selectively: once, few, many, or a class where the clone is expanded.

CDR3aa | CDR3nt | j_gene | abundance | d_gene | v_gene
CASSPGTNEKLFF | TGTGCCAGCAGCCCAGGGACTAATGAAAAACTGTTTTTT | TRBJ1-4 | . | . | TRBV27
CASSFPGSDEKLFF | TGTGCCAGCAGCTTCCCAGGCTCTGATGAAAAACTGTTTTTT | TRBJ1-4 | once | . | TRBV7-2
CASSPPGRTDTQYF | TGTGCCAGCAGCCCCCCTGGGCGCACAGATACGCAGTATTTT | TRBJ2-3 | . | . | TRBV9
CASSEALRDGANYGYTF | TGTGCCAGCAGTGAAGCGCTAAGGGACGGAGCTAACTATGGCTACACCTTC | TRBJ1-2 | . | . | TRBV2
CASSYSTRGNYGYTF | TGTGCCAGCAGTTACTCGACCAGGGGTAACTATGGCTACACCTTC | TRBJ1-2 | . | . | TRBV6-5
CASSPRGADGTDTQYF | TGTGCCAGCTCACCACGCGGGGCCGACGGCACAGATACGCAGTATTTT | TRBJ2-3 | . | . | TRBV18
CASSDHRGTGELFF | TGCGCCAGCAGTGACCACAGGGGCACCGGGGAGCTGTTTTTT | TRBJ2-2 | . | TRBD1 | TRBV10-1
CASSDPGTGGKGTEAFF | TGTGCCAGCAGTGATCCCGGGACAGGGGGAAAAGGCACTGAAGCTTTCTTT | TRBJ1-1 | . | TRBD1 | TRBV2
CASSRGLKETQYF | TGTGCCAGTAGCCGGGGGCTTAAAGAGACCCAGTACTTC | TRBJ2-5 | . | . | TRBV19
CASSLEVLYGYTF | TGTGCCAGCAGCTTGGAAGTTCTGTATGGCTACACCTTC | TRBJ1-2 | . | . | TRBV5-5
CATSRDSVAISGERIYEQYF | TGTGCCACCAGCAGAGATTCTGTCGCAATATCAGGGGAGAGGATCTACGAGCAGTACTTC | TRBJ2-7 | . | . | TRBV15
CASSLTHDSQETQYF | TGTGCCAGCAGCTTAACCCATGACAGCCAAGAGACCCAGTACTTC | TRBJ2-5 | once | . | TRBV7-3
CASSQGGSSYNEQFF | TGCGCCAGCAGCCAAGGGGGGAGCTCCTACAATGAGCAGTTCTTC | TRBJ2-1 | . | . | TRBV4-3
CASSLELAGAGSTDTQYF | TGTGCCAGCAGCTTAGAACTAGCGGGGGCCGGGAGCACAGATACGCAGTATTTT | TRBJ2-3 | once | TRBD2 | TRBV7-2
CASSLLTGLSGANVLTF | TGTGCCAGCAGCTTATTAACAGGGCTCTCTGGGGCCAACGTCCTGACTTTC | TRBJ2-6 | . | . | TRBV7-2
CASSAHFPSGGYTDTQYF | TGTGCCAGCAGTGCCCATTTCCCTAGCGGGGGGTACACAGATACGCAGTATTTT | TRBJ2-3 | once | TRBD2 | TRBV6-2/TRBV6-3
CASSPSPGRQGGELFF | TGTGCCAGCAGCCCTTCACCCGGACGGCAGGGCGGGGAGCTGTTTTTT | TRBJ2-2 | few | . | TRBV28
CASSLGASGGSYEQYF | TGCGCCAGCAGCTTGGGGGCTAGCGGGGGCTCCTACGAGCAGTACTTC | TRBJ2-7 | once | TRBD2 | TRBV5-1
CASSARGTLGNGELFF | TGTGCCAGCAGCGCGAGAGGGACGTTAGGTAACGGGGAGCTGTTTTTT | TRBJ2-2 | . | . | TRBV9
CASTLTPGQGPGYTF | TGTGCCAGCACTTTAACTCCGGGACAGGGCCCTGGCTACACCTTC | TRBJ1-2 | few | TRBD1 | TRBV6-5
CASSLPDSLSPLHF | TGTGCCAGCAGTTTACCCGACAGCCTTTCACCCCTCCACTTT | TRBJ1-6 | . | . | TRBV5-6
CSAKENGYTF | TGCAGTGCCAAAGAAAATGGCTACACCTTC | TRBJ1-2 | few | . | TRBV20-1
CASSRESRETQYF | TGTGCCAGCAGCAGGGAGTCCAGAGAGACCCAGTACTTC | TRBJ2-5 | . | . | TRBV5-4
CASSLGRGGYPRANEQFF | TGCGCCAGCAGCTTGGGGCGGGGGGGCTACCCCAGGGCCAATGAGCAGTTCTTC | TRBJ2-1 | . | TRBD2 | TRBV5-1
CASSDGAAGNTIYF | TGCGCCAGCAGTGATGGGGCAGCTGGAAACACCATATATTTT | TRBJ1-3 | . | . | TRBV10-2
CASSKATGSVSYEQYF | TGTGCCAGCAGCAAAGCCACAGGGTCGGTATCCTACGAGCAGTACTTC | TRBJ2-7 | . | . | TRBV21-1
CASSLWQGSSYEQYF | TGTGCCAGCAGCTTATGGCAGGGGAGCTCCTACGAGCAGTACTTC | TRBJ2-7 | once | . | TRBV7-3
CASSSAGRTQETQYF | TGCGCCAGCAGCTCCGCGGGGAGAACTCAAGAGACCCAGTACTTC | TRBJ2-5 | . | . | TRBV5-1
CASSGQGGTGELFF | TGTGCCAGCAGCGGTCAAGGAGGAACCGGGGAGCTGTTTTTT | TRBJ2-2 | . | . | TRBV11-2
CASSVYLGNEQFF | TGTGCCAGCAGCGTATATCTAGGCAATGAGCAGTTCTTC | TRBJ2-1 | many | . | TRBV9
CASSYSSTSTDTQYF | TGTGCCAGCAGTTACTCCTCAACGAGCACAGATACGCAGTATTTT | TRBJ2-3 | . | . | TRBV6-2/TRBV6-3
CASSSTGGWASPLHF | TGTGCCAGCAGCTCGACAGGGGGCTGGGCTTCACCCCTCCACTTT | TRBJ1-6 | few | TRBD1 | TRBV7-2
CASGTAGVSGYTF | TGTGCTAGTGGTACCGCAGGGGTTTCGGGCTACACCTTC | TRBJ1-2 | . | . | TRBV12-5
CASSQPRGQGVGYTF | TGTGCCAGCAGCCAACCCCGGGGCCAGGGTGTGGGCTACACCTTC | TRBJ1-2 | . | . | TRBV28
CASSDFSRRTEAFF | TGTGCCAGCAGTGACTTCAGTAGGCGAACTGAAGCTTTCTTT | TRBJ1-1 | once | . | TRBV27
CAISPLEFNSPLHF | TGTGCCATCAGTCCACTTGAATTTAATTCACCCCTCCACTTT | TRBJ1-6 | . | . | TRBV10-3
CASSPPSGGYDEQFF | TGTGCCAGCAGTCCACCTAGCGGGGGTTACGATGAGCAGTTCTTC | TRBJ2-1 | once | TRBD2 | TRBV27
CASSSGTSTIVAQYF | TGTGCCAGCAGCTCCGGGACTAGCACCATTGTGGCCCAGTACTTC | TRBJ2-5 | . | TRBD2 | TRBV7-6
CASSLEGAKYNEQFF | TGTGCCAGCAGTCTAGAGGGGGCAAAATACAATGAGCAGTTCTTC | TRBJ2-1 | . | TRBD1 | TRBV9
CASSLSNEQYF | TGTGCCAGCTCCCTATCCAACGAGCAGTACTTC | TRBJ2-7 | . | . | TRBV18
CASSFSYRESSYNEQFF | TGCGCCAGCAGCTTCTCATACAGGGAGAGCTCCTACAATGAGCAGTTCTTC | TRBJ2-1 | . | . | TRBV5-1
CASRRTGSSYEQYF | TGTGCCAGCAGACGCACCGGGAGCTCCTACGAGCAGTACTTC | TRBJ2-7 | . | . | TRBV28
CASSAWRTTNEKLFF | TGTGCCAGCAGTGCCTGGCGGACAACTAATGAAAAACTGTTTTTT | TRBJ1-4 | . | . | TRBV28
CASREGEAFF | TGTGCCAGCAGGGAGGGTGAAGCTTTCTTT | TRBJ1-1 | . | . | TRBV5-6
CASSRFEFEQFF | TGTGCCAGCAGCCGGTTTGAGTTTGAGCAGTTCTTC | TRBJ2-1 | . | . | TRBV7-2
CASKLVSGANVLTF | TGTGCCAGCAAACTAGTTTCTGGGGCCAACGTCCTGACTTTC | TRBJ2-6 | . | . | TRBV2
CASSYIRENGYTF | TGTGCCAGCAGTTACATCCGGGAAAATGGCTACACCTTC | TRBJ1-2 | . | . | TRBV6-5
CASSSFSGQGNEQYF | TGCGCCAGCAGCTCATTTTCCGGACAGGGCAACGAGCAGTACTTC | TRBJ2-7 | . | TRBD1 | TRBV5-1
CASSYWGGRTSGGTDTQYF | TGTGCCAGCAGTTACTGGGGCGGTAGGACTAGCGGGGGCACAGATACGCAGTATTTT | TRBJ2-3 | . | TRBD2 | TRBV6-2/TRBV6-3
CASSGIQTGSNQPQHF | TGCGCCAGCAGTGGAATACAGACAGGGAGCAATCAGCCCCAGCATTTT | TRBJ1-5 | . | TRBD1 | TRBV10-1
CASSLFATGADGYTF | TGTGCCAGCAGTTTATTCGCGACAGGGGCGGATGGCTACACCTTC | TRBJ1-2 | once | TRBD1 | TRBV6-2/TRBV6-3
CAWSGLARDTQYF | TGTGCCTGGAGTGGTCTAGCTAGAGATACGCAGTATTTT | TRBJ2-3 | . | . | TRBV30